These 18 T cell receptor beta chains were all obtained from the same sample, sequenced in a study of shared T cell receptors in the human thymus. TCRdb's copy holds only in-frame clones and misses some; the assay was immunoSEQ multiplex PCR. Here the sample spans hundreds of thousands of clones, about 90% being singletons. The same sample was also studied in work on human thymus T cells.

The specimen sequenced was thymocytes. Receptors were obtained from a boy under two years old with a congenital heart defect.

The V and J genes are TRBV4-3 and TRBJ2-1; TRBD2 agrees at 11 bases. This CDR3 has 21 residues. Germline trimming cut 0 bases from V and 6 bases from J; bases unmatched to any gene: 19. In germline, CDR1 is LGHNA, CDR2 YSLEER. The CDR3 region is CASSQDQTHLYLAGGFNEQFF. The CDR3 bases are TGCGCCAGCAGCCAAGATCAAACCCATCTATACTTAGCGGGAGGGTTCAATGAGCAGTTCTTC.

This clone was detected only once. The chain is built from TRBV27 and TRBJ2-7; 8 bases match TRBD1. The CDR3 loop spans 15 amino acids. Germline CDR1 reads MNHEY; CDR2 reads SMNVEV (reference sequence). The junction had 13 bases not matched to a gene; V was cut back by 6 bases and J by 6 bases. CDR3: CASRTNRDRTLEQYF. As DNA, the CDR3 is TGTGCCAGCAGAACTAACCGGGACAGGACCCTCGAGCAGTACTTC.

The DNA of the CDR3 is TGTGCCAGCAGTTACTCGACCACAGGGGGCCATGGCTACACCTTC. Translated, it gives CASSYSTTGGHGYTF. The chain uses TRBV6-5 and TRBJ1-2; 9 bases are shared with TRBD1. The V gene end was trimmed by 0 bases and the J gene end by 6 bases; junction bases not matched to a gene: 5. This CDR3 has 15 amino acids. Germline CDR1 and CDR2: MNHEY and SVGAGI.

This rearrangement joins TRBV12-5 to TRBJ2-2, with TRBD1 identical over 9 bases. The CDR3 sequence is 17 residues long. Germline lookup yields CDR1 LGHNT and CDR2 FRNRAP. The junction had 6 bases not matched to a gene; V was cut back by 2 bases and J by 2 bases. For the CDR3, the DNA is TGTGCTAGTGGTTTGTCCGGGACAGGGCTCAACACCGGGGAGCTGTTTTTT. It encodes CASGLSGTGLNTGELFF.

V is TRBV7-9 and J is TRBJ2-3; D possibly corresponds to TRBD2 (6 bases). The V gene's germline CDR1 is SEHNR and CDR2 FQNEAQ (reference sequence). This CDR3 comprises 16 residues. Trimming removed 5 bases from V and 7 bases from J, with 22 bases in between. For the CDR3, the DNA is TGTGCCAGCAGCCTCCGGGACTCTCGGGGCAATTATACGCAGTATTTT. This translates into CASSLRDSRGNYTQYF.

V and J are TRBV7-2 and TRBJ2-3; 10 nucleotides agree with TRBD2. Germline V gives CDR1 SGHTA, CDR2 FQGNSA. The length of the CDR3 is 18 residues. The V and J ends lost 1 base and 2 bases, in that order; junction bases with no gene match: 9. The CDR3 DNA sequence: TGTGCCAGCAGCTTAGGGGCCGGACTAGCGGACAACACAGATACGCAGTATTTT. This sequence encodes CASSLGAGLADNTDTQYF.

V and J are TRBV4-1 and TRBJ2-1; TRBD2 aligns across 12 bases. The junction had 9 bases not matched to a gene; V was cut back by 1 base and J by 5 bases. This CDR3 has 18 amino acids. CDR1 is MGHRA, CDR2 YSYEKL, per germline. The CDR3 loop is CASSQGQGTSGFNNEQFF. Here the CDR3 DNA reads TGCGCCAGCAGCCAAGGACAAGGGACTAGCGGGTTTAACAATGAGCAGTTCTTC.

Regarding this clone: The junction does not match germline at one end; this may be a read error. The chain links TRBV28 to TRBJ2-2, with 8 bases identical to TRBD2. Germline-derived CDR1 and CDR2 are MDHEN and SYDVKM. The CDR3 runs 14 residues. The CDR3 DNA reads TGTGCCAGCAGTCGGCGGGGGGAGGCCGGAGAGCTGTTTTTT. Protein product: CASSRRGEAGELFF.

The V and J genes are TRBV7-6 and TRBJ2-5, with 12 bases fitting TRBD2. The germline V gene encodes CDR1 SGHVS and CDR2 FNYEAQ. With 1 base clipped from V and 0 bases from J, the junction kept 6 bases outside the gene matches. The CDR3 totals 18 residues. The CDR3 DNA is TGTGCCAGCAGCTTAGGTTGGGGACTAGCGGGTTACCAAGAGACCCAGTACTTC. Translation: CASSLGWGLAGYQETQYF.

The chain uses TRBV9 and TRBJ2-6; D possibly corresponds to TRBD1 (5 bases). The V gene's germline CDR1 is SGDLS and CDR2 YYNGEE. The germline V and J ends were trimmed by 4 bases and 7 bases, with 18 bases remaining between them. The CDR3 is 16 residues long. CDR3 bases: TGTGCCAGCAGCAAGGACAAACAGCCCGTCGCCAACGTCCTGACTTTC. Its protein is CASSKDKQPVANVLTF. Using reference TRBV9 and TRBJ2-6 for the parts outside the CDR3, the full variable domain is DSGVTQTPKHLITATGQRVTLRCSPRSGDLSVYWYQQSLDQGLQFLIQYYNGEERAKGNILERFSAQQFPDLHSELNLSSLELGDSALYFCASSKDKQPVANVLTFGAGSRLTVL.

J is TRBJ2-7 and V is TRBV28; D might be TRBD2 (5 bases). The CDR3 covers 15 residues. Germline V lookup: CDR1 MDHEN, CDR2 SYDVKM. Trimming took off 5 bases at V and 2 bases at J, with 16 bases between the two ends. CDR3 sequence (DNA): TGTGCCAGCAGTCCCCTAGGTAAGGGAGCCTACGAGCAGTACTTC. This sequence encodes CASSPLGKGAYEQYF.

This chain connects TRBV5-6 to TRBJ1-2; 7 nucleotides agree with TRBD1. The germline CDR1 and CDR2 sequences are SGHDT and YYEEEE. CDR3 length equals 13 residues. Trimming cost V 4 bases and J 4 bases; bases outside gene matches: 4. CDR3 coding DNA: TGTGCCAGCAGCCGAGGACAGGTCTATGGCTACACCTTC. The encoded protein is CASSRGQVYGYTF.

The chain joins TRBV21-1 to TRBJ1-5; the DNA was not used to check the table's D call, TRBD1. TRBV21-1 is recorded as a pseudogene. This CDR3 has 17 residues. The CDR3 DNA reads as TGTGCCAGCAGCAAATGGGACAGGGGGTATAGCAATCAGCCCCAGCATTTT. This codes for CASSKWDRGYSNQPQHF.

The chain is built from TRBV10-3 and TRBJ1-5, with D maybe TRBD1 (6 bases). This CDR3 spans 23 amino acids. Germline V gene data show CDR1 as ENHRY and CDR2 as SYGVKD. V lost 4 bases and J 5 bases, leaving 39 bases between the germline ends. CDR3 in DNA: TGTGCCATCAGTGGGCCCCGGGAGGGAAAAGTCCTCAGGGGCTTGTATGATGATCAGCCCCAGCATTTT. Translation: CAISGPREGKVLRGLYDDQPQHF.

The V and J genes are TRBV5-6 and TRBJ2-1; perhaps TRBD2 as D (7 bases). The CDR3 length is 18 residues. Per germline, CDR1 SGHDT and CDR2 YYEEEE. V dropped 4 bases and J dropped 6 bases, with 26 bases sitting between them. The CDR3 DNA is TGTGCCAGCAGCACGGGTGGGGGGGGCAGGGAAGCATGCAATGAGCAGTTCTTC. It specifies CASSTGGGGREACNEQFF.

In its sample, this clone was seen a few times. The genes are TRBV30 and TRBJ2-1, with 10 bases matching TRBD2. The CDR3 runs 15 residues. J was trimmed by 2 bases and V by 4 bases; bases with no gene match: 5. Germline values: CDR1 GTSNPN, CDR2 SVGIG (reference sequence). The CDR3: CAWNVAGGPYNEQFF. The CDR3 nucleotides read TGTGCCTGGAACGTAGCGGGAGGCCCCTACAATGAGCAGTTCTTC.

This clone appeared once. The chain employs TRBV13 and TRBJ2-1; the match to TRBD2 covers 11 bases. Germline CDR1 reads PRHDT; CDR2 reads FYEKMQ (reference sequence). This CDR3 has 16 residues. The V segment lost 6 bases and the J segment 4 bases; nucleotides outside the gene matches: 8. CDR3 protein: CASRKRTSGPYNEQFF. The DNA of the CDR3 is TGTGCCAGCAGAAAGCGGACTAGCGGGCCTTACAATGAGCAGTTCTTC.

The chain is built from TRBV30 and TRBJ2-1; TRBD2 matches at 14 bases. With V trimmed by 5 bases and J by 9 bases, 15 bases remained unmatched. There are 17 residues in the CDR3. Germline CDR1 GTSNPN, CDR2 SVGIG (reference sequence). The CDR3, as DNA: TGTGCCTGGGGGGTTCACCAGACTAGCGGGAGGGCCAGTGAGCAGTTCTTC. It yields the protein CAWGVHQTSGRASEQFF.